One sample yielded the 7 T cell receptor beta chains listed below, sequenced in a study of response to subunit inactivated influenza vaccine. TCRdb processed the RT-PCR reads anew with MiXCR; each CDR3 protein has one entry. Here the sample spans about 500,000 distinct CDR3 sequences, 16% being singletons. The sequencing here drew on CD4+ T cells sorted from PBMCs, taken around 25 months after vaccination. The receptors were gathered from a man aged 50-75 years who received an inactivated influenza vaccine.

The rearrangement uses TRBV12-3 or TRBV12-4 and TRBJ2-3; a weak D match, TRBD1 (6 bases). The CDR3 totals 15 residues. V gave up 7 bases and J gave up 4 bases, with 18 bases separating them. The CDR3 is CASNLGARAADTQYF. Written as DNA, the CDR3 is TGTGCCAGCAACCTGGGGGCCAGAGCTGCAGATACGCAGTATTTT.

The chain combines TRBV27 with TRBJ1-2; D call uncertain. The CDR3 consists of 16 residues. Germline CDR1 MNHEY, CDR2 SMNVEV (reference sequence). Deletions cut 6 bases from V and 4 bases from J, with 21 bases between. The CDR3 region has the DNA TGTGCCAGCAGCTCTCTCCCGGAGGCGGTTTTCTATGGCTACACCTTC. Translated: CASSSLPEAVFYGYTF.

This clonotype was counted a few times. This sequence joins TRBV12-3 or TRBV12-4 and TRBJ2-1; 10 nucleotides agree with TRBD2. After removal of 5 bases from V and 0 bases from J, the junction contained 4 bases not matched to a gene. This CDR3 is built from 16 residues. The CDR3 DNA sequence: TGTGCCAGCAGTGCTAGCGGGAGTTACTCCTACAATGAGCAGTTCTTC. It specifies CASSASGSYSYNEQFF.

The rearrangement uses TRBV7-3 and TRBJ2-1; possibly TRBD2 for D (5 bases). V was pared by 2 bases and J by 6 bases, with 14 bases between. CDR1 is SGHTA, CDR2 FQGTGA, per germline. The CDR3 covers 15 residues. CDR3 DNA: TGTGCCAGCAGCTTAGGAGGATGGTTCTCCAATGAGCAGTTCTTC. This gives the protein CASSLGGWFSNEQFF.

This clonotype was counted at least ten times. The CDR3 region is CSAILAGRVGSYNEQFF. In nucleotides, the CDR3 is TGCAGTGCTATATTAGCGGGGCGGGTGGGATCCTACAATGAGCAGTTCTTC. The rearrangement joins TRBV20-1 to TRBJ2-1; TRBD2 matches 8 bases. CDR1 is DFQATT, CDR2 SNEGSKA, per germline (reference sequence). This CDR3 spans 17 amino acids. J was trimmed by 1 base and V by 4 bases; bases with no gene match: 12.

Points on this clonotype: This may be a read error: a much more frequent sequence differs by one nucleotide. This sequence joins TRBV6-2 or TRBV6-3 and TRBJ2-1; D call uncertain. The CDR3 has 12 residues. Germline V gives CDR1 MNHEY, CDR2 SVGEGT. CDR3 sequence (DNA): TGTGCCATCAGTATGGGTCGCATCGGGCAGTTCTTC. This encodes CAISMGRIGQFF.

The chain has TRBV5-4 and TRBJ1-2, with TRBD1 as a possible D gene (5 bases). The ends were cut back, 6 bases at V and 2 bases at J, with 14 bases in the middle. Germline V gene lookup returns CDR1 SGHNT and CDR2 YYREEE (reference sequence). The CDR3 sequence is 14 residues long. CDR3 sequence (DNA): TGTGCCAGCAACTACGAAGGGGAGAACTATGGCTACACCTTC. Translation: CASNYEGENYGYTF.